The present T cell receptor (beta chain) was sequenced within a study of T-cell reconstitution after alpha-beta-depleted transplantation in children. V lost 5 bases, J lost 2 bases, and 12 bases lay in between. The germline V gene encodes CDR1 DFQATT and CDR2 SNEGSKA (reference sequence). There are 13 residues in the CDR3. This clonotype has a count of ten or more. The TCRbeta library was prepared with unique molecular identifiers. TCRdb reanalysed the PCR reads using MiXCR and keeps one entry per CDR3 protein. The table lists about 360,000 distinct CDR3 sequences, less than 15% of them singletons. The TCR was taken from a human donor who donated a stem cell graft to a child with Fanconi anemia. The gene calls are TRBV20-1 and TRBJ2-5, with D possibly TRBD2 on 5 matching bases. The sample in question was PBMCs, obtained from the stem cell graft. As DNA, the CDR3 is TGCAGTGCTTCACCGGGCGGGCAAGAGACCCAGTACTTC. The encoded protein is CSASPGGQETQYF.